This TCR beta chain stems from a study of blood T cell repertoires in COVID-19. The wider study: Italy, Spain and the United States were the sources of the convalescent and acute COVID-19 samples. T cells, B-cell-depleted T cells, or PBMCs supplied cDNA or gDNA.

CDR1 and CDR2 from the germline V gene are SGHRS and YFSETQ. The junction had 6 bases not matched to a gene; V was cut back by 0 bases and J by 4 bases. This CDR3 is 15 amino acids long. Authors' processing steps: Counts of nucleated cells, estimated from reference gene primer amplification, were obtained. Here immunoSEQ multiplex PCR was the method, and the copy in TCRdb shows in-frame clones only, minus some. That table gives V, J and clone size, and the DNA gave D and trimming. Of about 190,000 clones listed, roughly four fifths are singletons. This chain links TRBV5-1 with TRBJ2-7; 8 nucleotides line up with TRBD1. The sequence was collected from a man in his forties or fifties who had recovered from COVID-19. The specimen was peripheral blood. This CDR3 reads CASSLVAGGGYEQYF. The CDR3 bases are TGCGCCAGCAGCTTGGTGGCAGGGGGCGGGTACGAGCAGTACTTC.